These T cell receptor beta chains were read from a single sample in a study of OX40 agonist ivuxolimab in advanced cancers. Sequencing was performed with immunoSEQ multiplex PCR; in TCRdb, only in-frame clones are kept and a portion is missing. This sample yields 20,000 to 25,000 clones, of which 75% to 90% are seen a single time; 50% to 60% belongs to the top ten. Source: CD4+ or CD8+ T cells sorted from blood, taken in a trial of the OX40 agonist ivuxolimab. The receptor source for this set is an adult with an advanced solid tumor such as melanoma, head and neck, liver or kidney cancer. Both conserved end residues are part of each CDR3. Each record gives: D gene, V gene, J gene, clone size, CDR3 DNA, CDR3 protein. D genes are given only for firm matches. Only part of the rows carry a size: once, few, many, or a class if the clone is expanded.

D gene: -; V gene: TRBV28; J gene: TRBJ2-3; clone size: -; CDR3 DNA: TGTGCCAGCAGTTTTTTAACAGGGCATAGCACAGATACGCAGTATTTT; CDR3 protein: CASSFLTGHSTDTQYF
D gene: -; V gene: TRBV4-1; J gene: TRBJ1-2; clone size: few; CDR3 DNA: TGCGCCAGCAGCCAAGCAGCCGGATCGCTAGCTAACTATGGCTACACCTTC; CDR3 protein: CASSQAAGSLANYGYTF
D gene: -; V gene: TRBV28; J gene: TRBJ2-7; clone size: -; CDR3 DNA: TGTGCCAGCAGTTTAGATGGGAGTATTCCCGAGCAGTACTTC; CDR3 protein: CASSLDGSIPEQYF
D gene: -; V gene: TRBV27; J gene: TRBJ2-7; clone size: -; CDR3 DNA: TGTGCCAGCAGTCTAGGGACAACCTTCGAGCAGTACTTC; CDR3 protein: CASSLGTTFEQYF
D gene: -; V gene: TRBV5-6; J gene: TRBJ1-5; clone size: -; CDR3 DNA: TGTGCCAGCAGCTTGTTGATCGAAGGGCAGCCCCAGCATTTT; CDR3 protein: CASSLLIEGQPQHF
D gene: -; V gene: TRBV5-8; J gene: TRBJ2-2; clone size: -; CDR3 DNA: TGTGCCAGCAGCTTGTCTGAGACCACGAGCGGGGAGCTGTTTTTT; CDR3 protein: CASSLSETTSGELFF
D gene: -; V gene: TRBV5-8; J gene: TRBJ2-4; clone size: once; CDR3 DNA: TGTGCCAGCAGCCAAGGAGTAGCCAAAAACATTCAGTACTTC; CDR3 protein: CASSQGVAKNIQYF
D gene: -; V gene: TRBV27; J gene: TRBJ2-7; clone size: -; CDR3 DNA: TGTGCCAGCAGAAGGACAGCAGCCTACGAGCAGTACTTC; CDR3 protein: CASRRTAAYEQYF
D gene: -; V gene: TRBV28; J gene: TRBJ2-5; clone size: -; CDR3 DNA: TGTGCCAGCAGTTTCGGGACCACAGGGACCCAGTACTTC; CDR3 protein: CASSFGTTGTQYF
D gene: -; V gene: TRBV19; J gene: TRBJ1-5; clone size: -; CDR3 DNA: TGTGCCAGTAGCCCCGTACCGTTACAAGCGGCCCAGCATTTT; CDR3 protein: CASSPVPLQAAQHF
D gene: -; V gene: TRBV6-5; J gene: TRBJ2-5; clone size: medium-sized; CDR3 DNA: TGTGCCAGCACCCCGGGGGTGGAAGAGACCCAGTACTTC; CDR3 protein: CASTPGVEETQYF
D gene: -; V gene: TRBV14; J gene: TRBJ2-7; clone size: -; CDR3 DNA: TGTGCCAGCAGCCAAGGATACGAGCAGTACTTC; CDR3 protein: CASSQGYEQYF
D gene: TRBD1; V gene: TRBV13; J gene: TRBJ2-1; clone size: -; CDR3 DNA: TGTGCCAGCAGCGCACGTAGACAGGGGGCTTACAATGAGCAGTTCTTC; CDR3 protein: CASSARRQGAYNEQFF
D gene: TRBD2; V gene: TRBV29-1; J gene: TRBJ2-5; clone size: -; CDR3 DNA: TGCAGCGTGTCCGGCGGGAGCCCTTCGTGGGAGACCCAGTACTTC; CDR3 protein: CSVSGGSPSWETQYF
D gene: -; V gene: TRBV4-1; J gene: TRBJ1-2; clone size: -; CDR3 DNA: TGCGCCAGCAGCCCGCTCGCGTTCTATGGCTACACCTTC; CDR3 protein: CASSPLAFYGYTF
D gene: -; V gene: TRBV7-9; J gene: TRBJ1-5; clone size: -; CDR3 DNA: TGTGCCAGCAGCTCAGAGATCACGGGGAATCAGCCCCAGCATTTT; CDR3 protein: CASSSEITGNQPQHF
D gene: TRBD2; V gene: TRBV7-9; J gene: TRBJ2-5; clone size: -; CDR3 DNA: TGTGCCAGCAGCCCGGGACTAGCGGGGGGAAAACAAGAGACCCAGTACTTC; CDR3 protein: CASSPGLAGGKQETQYF
D gene: -; V gene: TRBV7-3; J gene: TRBJ2-7; clone size: -; CDR3 DNA: TGTGCCAGCAGCCCCCACGGGGCTAGTAAGTACGAGCAGTACTTC; CDR3 protein: CASSPHGASKYEQYF
D gene: -; V gene: TRBV4-1; J gene: TRBJ2-2; clone size: -; CDR3 DNA: TGCGCCAGCAGCCAAGGAGTGACCGGGGAGCTGTTTTTT; CDR3 protein: CASSQGVTGELFF
D gene: -; V gene: TRBV7-6; J gene: TRBJ1-1; clone size: -; CDR3 DNA: TGTGCCAGCAGCTCGGACCCTGAGGGCACTGAAGCTTTCTTT; CDR3 protein: CASSSDPEGTEAFF
D gene: -; V gene: TRBV6-6; J gene: TRBJ2-3; clone size: -; CDR3 DNA: TGTGCCAGCAGTTACTTACGAGGGGGATCAGATACGCAGTATTTT; CDR3 protein: CASSYLRGGSDTQYF
D gene: TRBD2; V gene: TRBV7-9; J gene: TRBJ2-3; clone size: -; CDR3 DNA: TGTGCCAGCAGCTCCCGGACTAGCGGGAGCCCCACAGATACGCAGTATTTT; CDR3 protein: CASSSRTSGSPTDTQYF
D gene: -; V gene: TRBV27; J gene: TRBJ2-1; clone size: -; CDR3 DNA: TGTGCCAGCAGTTTATCTAGCGGCTCCTACAATGAGCAGTTCTTC; CDR3 protein: CASSLSSGSYNEQFF
D gene: -; V gene: TRBV11-2; J gene: TRBJ2-7; clone size: -; CDR3 DNA: TGTGCCAGCAGCTTAGGGCAGGGGTACTCCTACGAGCAGTACTTC; CDR3 protein: CASSLGQGYSYEQYF
D gene: TRBD1; V gene: TRBV7-2; J gene: TRBJ1-2; clone size: -; CDR3 DNA: TGTGCCAGCAGTTTAAAGGGGGCAGGTGGCTACACCTTC; CDR3 protein: CASSLKGAGGYTF
D gene: -; V gene: TRBV4-3; J gene: TRBJ1-2; clone size: once; CDR3 DNA: TGCGCCAGCAGCCAAGTGACGGGGAATGGCTACACCTTC; CDR3 protein: CASSQVTGNGYTF
D gene: TRBD1; V gene: TRBV27; J gene: TRBJ1-2; clone size: -; CDR3 DNA: TGTGCCAGCAGTGCTAGGACAGGGGGCGCCGATGGCTACACCTTC; CDR3 protein: CASSARTGGADGYTF
D gene: -; V gene: TRBV7-9; J gene: TRBJ2-7; clone size: -; CDR3 DNA: TGTGCCAGCAGCGCAGCGCAACCCTCCTACGAGCAGTACTTC; CDR3 protein: CASSAAQPSYEQYF
D gene: -; V gene: TRBV7-6; J gene: TRBJ2-5; clone size: -; CDR3 DNA: TGTGCCAGCAGCTTAGTGGGCGGGAACCAAGAGACCCAGTACTTC; CDR3 protein: CASSLVGGNQETQYF
D gene: -; V gene: TRBV5-6; J gene: TRBJ1-2; clone size: once; CDR3 DNA: TGTGCCAGCAGCTTGGACGGGAACTATGGCTACACCTTC; CDR3 protein: CASSLDGNYGYTF
D gene: TRBD1; V gene: TRBV19; J gene: TRBJ2-3; clone size: medium-sized; CDR3 DNA: TGTGCCAGTAGTATTGGGCAGGGGGCAGATACGCAGTATTTT; CDR3 protein: CASSIGQGADTQYF
D gene: -; V gene: TRBV15; J gene: TRBJ1-1; clone size: -; CDR3 DNA: TGTGCCACCAGCAGAGAGTTAGGGCAGACGAACACTGAAGCTTTCTTT; CDR3 protein: CATSRELGQTNTEAFF
D gene: -; V gene: TRBV7-9; J gene: TRBJ2-7; clone size: -; CDR3 DNA: TGTGCCAGCAGCTCCCATCTGTGGGGGTGGGAGCAGTACTTC; CDR3 protein: CASSSHLWGWEQYF
D gene: TRBD2; V gene: TRBV7-2; J gene: TRBJ2-3; clone size: -; CDR3 DNA: TGTGCCAGCAGCTTCCAACCGCTAGCGGGGGACTCCACAGATACGCAGTATTTT; CDR3 protein: CASSFQPLAGDSTDTQYF
D gene: -; V gene: TRBV25-1; J gene: TRBJ1-1; clone size: many; CDR3 DNA: TGTGCCAGCAGCTATGTCGGGAACACTGAAGCTTTCTTT; CDR3 protein: CASSYVGNTEAFF
D gene: -; V gene: TRBV14; J gene: TRBJ1-1; clone size: -; CDR3 DNA: TGTGCCAGCAGCCAAGAAATGAGGCTCTTGGGCACTGAAGCTTTCTTT; CDR3 protein: CASSQEMRLLGTEAFF
D gene: -; V gene: TRBV11-2; J gene: TRBJ2-7; clone size: -; CDR3 DNA: TGTGCCAGCAGCCTGGACAGCCTCTACGAGCAGTACTTC; CDR3 protein: CASSLDSLYEQYF
D gene: -; V gene: TRBV9; J gene: TRBJ1-2; clone size: -; CDR3 DNA: TGTGCCAGCAGTGTCCAGGGGTATGGCTACACCTTC; CDR3 protein: CASSVQGYGYTF
D gene: TRBD1; V gene: TRBV5-4; J gene: TRBJ2-7; clone size: -; CDR3 DNA: TGTGCCAGCAGCTCCCCGGGACAGTCCTACGAGCAGTACTTC; CDR3 protein: CASSSPGQSYEQYF
D gene: -; V gene: TRBV7-2; J gene: TRBJ2-1; clone size: -; CDR3 DNA: TGTGCCAGCAACACCGGAGGGGGGTTTTCCTACAATGAGCAGTTCTTC; CDR3 protein: CASNTGGGFSYNEQFF
D gene: -; V gene: TRBV4-1; J gene: TRBJ1-3; clone size: -; CDR3 DNA: TGCGCCAGCAGCCAAGTAGACCGTGGTGGAAACACCATATATTTT; CDR3 protein: CASSQVDRGGNTIYF
D gene: -; V gene: TRBV7-6; J gene: TRBJ2-7; clone size: -; CDR3 DNA: TGTGCCAGCAGCCCAATGGTAGGAGGACCGATTAGGGTCTACGAGCAGTACTTC; CDR3 protein: CASSPMVGGPIRVYEQYF
D gene: -; V gene: TRBV10-3; J gene: TRBJ2-2; clone size: -; CDR3 DNA: TGTGCCATCAGTGCCCCACCGGGACAGAACACCGGGGAGCTGTTTTTT; CDR3 protein: CAISAPPGQNTGELFF
D gene: -; V gene: TRBV7-2; J gene: TRBJ2-3; clone size: -; CDR3 DNA: TGTGCCAGCAGCTTAGTATCCGATACGCAGTATTTT; CDR3 protein: CASSLVSDTQYF
D gene: -; V gene: TRBV5-1; J gene: TRBJ2-1; clone size: once; CDR3 DNA: TGCGCCAGCAGCTTGTGGGACAATGAGCAGTTCTTC; CDR3 protein: CASSLWDNEQFF
D gene: TRBD2; V gene: TRBV19; J gene: TRBJ2-1; clone size: -; CDR3 DNA: TGTGCCAGTAGTATTCGGACTAGCGGATACAATGAGCAGTTCTTC; CDR3 protein: CASSIRTSGYNEQFF
D gene: -; V gene: TRBV28; J gene: TRBJ2-7; clone size: once; CDR3 DNA: TGTGCCAGCAGGCCCCTCCAAACAGGGCTCGAGCAGTACTTC; CDR3 protein: CASRPLQTGLEQYF
D gene: -; V gene: TRBV27; J gene: TRBJ2-7; clone size: -; CDR3 DNA: TGTGCCAGCAGTTTATCGTACGAGCAGTACTTC; CDR3 protein: CASSLSYEQYF
D gene: -; V gene: TRBV11-1; J gene: TRBJ2-7; clone size: once; CDR3 DNA: TGTGCCAGCAGCTTAGGCTGGGGCTTCGAGCAGTACTTC; CDR3 protein: CASSLGWGFEQYF
D gene: TRBD2; V gene: TRBV11-2; J gene: TRBJ2-5; clone size: -; CDR3 DNA: TGTGCCAGCAGTGGGCTAGCGGGGGCTCATCAAGAGACCCAGTACTTC; CDR3 protein: CASSGLAGAHQETQYF
D gene: -; V gene: TRBV5-4; J gene: TRBJ1-1; clone size: -; CDR3 DNA: TGTGCCAGCAGCCCCGGATCCGGGTTCCCAGCTTTCTTT; CDR3 protein: CASSPGSGFPAFF
D gene: TRBD1; V gene: TRBV7-2; J gene: TRBJ1-5; clone size: medium-sized; CDR3 DNA: TGTGCCAGCAGCCAACAGGGGTATAGCAATCAGCCCCAGCATTTT; CDR3 protein: CASSQQGYSNQPQHF
D gene: TRBD1; V gene: TRBV4-1; J gene: TRBJ1-1; clone size: -; CDR3 DNA: TGCGCCAGCAGCCCCTATGGACAGGGGGCGCCGGTTGGTACTGAAGCTTTCTTT; CDR3 protein: CASSPYGQGAPVGTEAFF
D gene: TRBD2; V gene: TRBV7-3; J gene: TRBJ2-1; clone size: -; CDR3 DNA: TGTGCCAGCAGCTTAGGGACTAGCGGGGGGGCCTACAATGAGCAGTTCTTC; CDR3 protein: CASSLGTSGGAYNEQFF
D gene: -; V gene: TRBV19; J gene: TRBJ2-7; clone size: -; CDR3 DNA: TGTGCCAGTAGCGTAGCGGAGTTCTACGAGCAGTACTTC; CDR3 protein: CASSVAEFYEQYF
D gene: TRBD2; V gene: TRBV4-3; J gene: TRBJ2-1; clone size: -; CDR3 DNA: TGCGCCAGCAGCTCCCTTGCGGGAGCCTACAATGAGCAGTTCTTC; CDR3 protein: CASSSLAGAYNEQFF
D gene: -; V gene: TRBV16; J gene: TRBJ1-5; clone size: medium-sized; CDR3 DNA: TGTGCCAGCAGCCAATCGGGCAGCAATCAGCCCCAGCATTTT; CDR3 protein: CASSQSGSNQPQHF